A selection of T cell receptor beta chains follows, all from one sample in a study of post-analysis software for immune sequencing data. TCRdb re-derived calls from the PCR reads in MiXCR, one entry per CDR3 protein. The sample lists some 890,000 distinct CDR3 sequences, 53% occurring once. Sequencing used blood. The receptors originated from a girl aged 10 to 17 with multiple sclerosis. Each CDR3 is given without its conserved first and last residue.

V	J	CDR3
TRBV29-1	TRBJ2-7	SGGGQGNSPSYEQY
TRBV29-1	TRBJ2-1	SVRDSEYNEQF
TRBV10-3	TRBJ2-3	AISVSSGGNTDTQY
TRBV29-1	.	SVGSISSYNEQY
TRBV29-1	TRBJ2-5	SDRTAETQY
TRBV12-3/TRBV12-4	TRBJ2-4	ASGPGTVLAKNIQY
TRBV29-1	TRBJ2-1	SVLGGSPYNEQF
TRBV9	TRBJ2-7	ASSVGWDTYEQY
TRBV7-9	TRBJ2-1	ASRQGGTSLHEQF
TRBV15	TRBJ1-2	ATSTNHGYGYT
TRBV4-1	TRBJ2-1	ASRDQGFYNEQF
TRBV7-3	TRBJ2-6	ASSILPGQGIVPGANVLT
TRBV4-1	TRBJ2-5	ASSLEGMDQETQY
TRBV6-1	TRBJ2-7	ASGTGGASYEQY
TRBV12-3/TRBV12-4	TRBJ2-5	ASTQRPGDVETQY
TRBV20-1	TRBJ2-7	SATTGGRYEQY
TRBV7-9	TRBJ2-6	ASSRRSAGGVLSGANVLT
TRBV15	TRBJ2-7	ATSDVRGLAGFSYEQY
TRBV19	TRBJ2-3	ASSRGGRKTDTQY
TRBV20-1	TRBJ2-7	SARGGYEQY
TRBV12-3/TRBV12-4	TRBJ1-2	ASSFFQRILGYT
TRBV5-1	TRBJ2-7	ASRTGGFDEQY
TRBV10-3	.	AISVSGGAGEQY
TRBV20-1	TRBJ2-5	SAPPGPKKTQY
TRBV7-9	.	ASSLARTSGWTAYEQY
TRBV18	TRBJ2-1	ASSRGQLYNEQF
TRBV12-3/TRBV12-4	TRBJ2-7	AIQPSRGEQY
TRBV5-1	TRBJ1-4	ASSLEPGEKLF
TRBV5-1	.	ASSDGRAPYEQY
TRBV7-9	TRBJ2-5	ASSARTGGNEETQY
TRBV29-1	TRBJ2-5	SATRGQTTNQQETQY
TRBV7-3	TRBJ2-1	ASSLTKALARNEQF
TRBV12-3/TRBV12-4	TRBJ1-1	ASSLWQGSTEAF
TRBV10-3	TRBJ2-2	AISEGGRDTGELF
TRBV5-1	.	ASSFGTSGEQY
TRBV29-1	TRBJ2-1	SVEDRGTIYNEQF
TRBV25-1	TRBJ1-2	ASSGRHGYT
TRBV29-1	TRBJ2-7	SVEDRGGPCYEQY
TRBV7-9	TRBJ2-1	ASSFSGQNYNEQF
TRBV20-1	TRBJ2-3	SATRLAGDTQY
TRBV5-1	TRBJ2-5	ASSPERTIRETQY
TRBV15	TRBJ1-2	ATSRDLGQGPYGYT
TRBV20-1	TRBJ1-2	SAREPGRLWGYT
TRBV29-1	TRBJ2-7	SVDQGAIEQY
TRBV12-3/TRBV12-4	TRBJ2-5	ASRRTRGAQETQY
TRBV29-1	TRBJ2-3	SASHTDTQY
TRBV29-1	TRBJ1-5	SVAGTAGQPQH
TRBV5-1	TRBJ2-1	ASSAAYDEQF
TRBV5-1	TRBJ2-2	ASSLVGGRTGELF
TRBV20-1	TRBJ2-7	SARDLEDEQY
TRBV5-1	TRBJ1-2	ASSSGQGKDGYT
TRBV9	TRBJ2-7	ASSVGGASVPYEQY
TRBV4-1	TRBJ2-3	ASSRPVSSPSLY
TRBV19	TRBJ2-2	ASMETSGGALELF
TRBV5-1	TRBJ2-7	ASSWGPPGDYEQY
TRBV14	TRBJ1-1	ASSQDRKGGNGMNTEAF
TRBV7-2	TRBJ2-7	ASSHGLAGHSYEQY
TRBV7-2	TRBJ1-5	ASSLGRVEPQH
TRBV5-1	TRBJ1-1	ASSLDGGGQNSKTF
TRBV7-2	.	ASSFVGGAQNEQY